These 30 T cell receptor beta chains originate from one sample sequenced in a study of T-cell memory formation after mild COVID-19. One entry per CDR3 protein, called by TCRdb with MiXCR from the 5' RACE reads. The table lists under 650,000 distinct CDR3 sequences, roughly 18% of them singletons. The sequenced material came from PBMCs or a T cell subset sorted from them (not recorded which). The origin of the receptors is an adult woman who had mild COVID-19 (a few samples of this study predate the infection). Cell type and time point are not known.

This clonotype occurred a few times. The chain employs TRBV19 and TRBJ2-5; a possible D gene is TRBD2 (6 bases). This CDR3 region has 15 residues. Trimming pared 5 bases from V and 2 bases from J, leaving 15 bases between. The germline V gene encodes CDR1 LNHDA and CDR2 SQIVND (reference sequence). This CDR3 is CASSQGAGLQETQYF. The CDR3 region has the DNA TGTGCCAGTAGTCAGGGTGCGGGATTGCAAGAGACCCAGTACTTC. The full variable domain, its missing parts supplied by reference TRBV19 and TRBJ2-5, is DGGITQSPKYLFRKEGQNVTLSCEQNLNHDAMYWYRQDPGQGLRLIYYSQIVNDFQKGDIAEGYSVSREKKESFPLTVTSAQKNPTAFYLCASSQGAGLQETQYFGPGTRLLVL.

CDR3 sequence: CSASPTGRAGNQPQHF. CDR3 sequence (DNA): TGCAGTGCCTCACCCACTGGCAGGGCGGGCAATCAGCCCCAGCATTTT. The chain is built from TRBV20-1 and TRBJ1-5, with D maybe TRBD1 (5 bases). This CDR3 spans 16 amino acids. V dropped 6 bases and J dropped 2 bases, with 20 bases sitting between them. Germline assignment: CDR1 DFQATT and CDR2 SNEGSKA (reference sequence).

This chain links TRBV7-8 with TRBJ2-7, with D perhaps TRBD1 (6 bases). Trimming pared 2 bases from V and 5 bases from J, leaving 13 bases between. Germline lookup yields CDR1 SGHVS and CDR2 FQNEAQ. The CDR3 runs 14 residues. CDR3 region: CASSLHQGLNEQYF. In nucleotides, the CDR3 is TGTGCCAGCAGCTTACACCAGGGGCTGAACGAGCAGTACTTC.

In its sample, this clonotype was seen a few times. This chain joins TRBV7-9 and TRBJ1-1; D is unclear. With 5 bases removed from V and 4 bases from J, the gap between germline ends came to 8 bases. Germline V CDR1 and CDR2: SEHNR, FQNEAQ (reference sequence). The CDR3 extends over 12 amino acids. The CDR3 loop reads CASSALSTEAFF. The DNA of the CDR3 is TGTGCCAGCAGCGCCCTGAGCACTGAAGCTTTCTTT. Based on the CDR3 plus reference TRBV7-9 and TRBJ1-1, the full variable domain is DTGVSQNPRHKITKRGQNVTFRCDPISEHNRLYWYRQTLGQGPEFLTYFQNEAQLEKSRLLSDRFSAERPKGSFSTLEIQRTEQGDSAMYLCASSALSTEAFFGQGTRLTVV.

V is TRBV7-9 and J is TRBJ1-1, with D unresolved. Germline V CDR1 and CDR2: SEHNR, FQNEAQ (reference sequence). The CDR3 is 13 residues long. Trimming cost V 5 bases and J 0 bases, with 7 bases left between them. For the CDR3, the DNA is TGTGCCAGCAGCGACGGGCTGAACACTGAAGCTTTCTTT. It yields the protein CASSDGLNTEAFF.

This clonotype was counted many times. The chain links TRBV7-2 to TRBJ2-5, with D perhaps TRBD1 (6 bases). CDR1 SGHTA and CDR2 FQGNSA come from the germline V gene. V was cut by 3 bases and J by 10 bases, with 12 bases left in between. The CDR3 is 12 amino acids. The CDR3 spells CASSFAGENQYF. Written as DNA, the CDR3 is TGTGCCAGCAGCTTTGCAGGGGAAAACCAGTACTTC. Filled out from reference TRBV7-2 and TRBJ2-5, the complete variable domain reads GAGVSQSPSNKVTEKGKDVELRCDPISGHTALYWYRQSLGQGLEFLIYFQGNSAPDKSGLPSDRFSAERTGGSVSTLTIQRTQQEDSAVYLCASSFAGENQYFGPGTRLLVL.

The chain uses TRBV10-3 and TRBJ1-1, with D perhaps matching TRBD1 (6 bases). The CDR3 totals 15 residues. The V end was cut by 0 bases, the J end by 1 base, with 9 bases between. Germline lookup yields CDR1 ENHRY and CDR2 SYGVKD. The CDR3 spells CAISESGQQNTEAFF. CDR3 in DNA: TGTGCCATCAGTGAGTCTGGACAGCAGAACACTGAAGCTTTCTTT.

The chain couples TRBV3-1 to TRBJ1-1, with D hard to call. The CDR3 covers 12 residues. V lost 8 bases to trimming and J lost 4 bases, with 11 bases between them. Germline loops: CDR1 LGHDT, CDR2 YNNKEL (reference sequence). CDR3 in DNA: TGTGCCAGCTCGAGGGATTTCACTGAAGCTTTCTTT. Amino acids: CASSRDFTEAFF.

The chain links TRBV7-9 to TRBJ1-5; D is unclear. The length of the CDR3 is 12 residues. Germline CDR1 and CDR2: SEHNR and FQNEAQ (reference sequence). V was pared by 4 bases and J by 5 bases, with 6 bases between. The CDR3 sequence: CASSSKDQPQHF. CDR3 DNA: TGTGCCAGCAGCTCAAAGGATCAGCCCCAGCATTTT. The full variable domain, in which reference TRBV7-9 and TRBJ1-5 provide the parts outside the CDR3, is DTGVSQNPRHKITKRGQNVTFRCDPISEHNRLYWYRQTLGQGPEFLTYFQNEAQLEKSRLLSDRFSAERPKGSFSTLEIQRTEQGDSAMYLCASSSKDQPQHFGDGTRLSIL.

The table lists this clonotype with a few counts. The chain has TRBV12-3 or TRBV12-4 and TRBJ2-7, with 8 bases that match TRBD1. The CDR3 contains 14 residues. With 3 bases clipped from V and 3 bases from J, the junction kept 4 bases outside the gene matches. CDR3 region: CASSLGQVRYEQYF. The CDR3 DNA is TGTGCCAGCAGTTTGGGACAGGTACGCTACGAGCAGTACTTC.

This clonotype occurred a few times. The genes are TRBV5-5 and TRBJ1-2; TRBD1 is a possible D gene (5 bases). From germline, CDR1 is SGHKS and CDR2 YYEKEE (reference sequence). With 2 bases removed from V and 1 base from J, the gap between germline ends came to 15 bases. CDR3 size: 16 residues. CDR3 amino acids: CASSFPQGGFNYGYTF. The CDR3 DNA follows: TGTGCCAGCAGCTTTCCCCAGGGAGGATTTAACTATGGCTACACCTTC.

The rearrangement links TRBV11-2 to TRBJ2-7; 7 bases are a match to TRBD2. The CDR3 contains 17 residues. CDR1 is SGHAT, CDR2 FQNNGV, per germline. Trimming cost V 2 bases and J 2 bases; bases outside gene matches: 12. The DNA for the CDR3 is TGTGCCAGCAGCTTATCCGTCTCGGGCGGGAGTCCCTACGAGCAGTACTTC. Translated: CASSLSVSGGSPYEQYF.

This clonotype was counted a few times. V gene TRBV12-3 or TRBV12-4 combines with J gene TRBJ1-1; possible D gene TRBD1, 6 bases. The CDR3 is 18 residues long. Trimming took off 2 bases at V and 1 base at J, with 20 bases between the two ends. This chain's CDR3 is CASSLTTKRTVTNTEAFF. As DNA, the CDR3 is TGTGCCAGCAGTTTAACAACGAAAAGGACAGTTACGAACACTGAAGCTTTCTTT.

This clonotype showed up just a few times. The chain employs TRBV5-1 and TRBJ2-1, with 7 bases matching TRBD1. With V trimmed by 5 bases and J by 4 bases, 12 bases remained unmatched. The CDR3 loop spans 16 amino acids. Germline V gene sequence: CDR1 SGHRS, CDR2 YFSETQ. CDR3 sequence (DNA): TGCGCCAGCAGACAGGGGCGCATAACACAATACAATGAGCAGTTCTTC. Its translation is CASRQGRITQYNEQFF.

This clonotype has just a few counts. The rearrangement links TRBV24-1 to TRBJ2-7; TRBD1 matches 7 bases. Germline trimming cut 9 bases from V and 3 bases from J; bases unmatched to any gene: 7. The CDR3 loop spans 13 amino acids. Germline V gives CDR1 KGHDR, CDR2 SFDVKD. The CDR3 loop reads CATAQGDVYEQYF. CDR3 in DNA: TGTGCCACCGCTCAGGGGGATGTCTACGAGCAGTACTTC.

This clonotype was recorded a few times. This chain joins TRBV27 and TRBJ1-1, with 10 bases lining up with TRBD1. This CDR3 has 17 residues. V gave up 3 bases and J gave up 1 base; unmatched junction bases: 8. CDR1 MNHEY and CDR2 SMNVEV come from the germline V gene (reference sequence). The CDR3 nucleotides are TGTGCCAGCAGTTTTTCGACAGGGGGCTTGAGGAACACTGAAGCTTTCTTT. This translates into CASSFSTGGLRNTEAFF.

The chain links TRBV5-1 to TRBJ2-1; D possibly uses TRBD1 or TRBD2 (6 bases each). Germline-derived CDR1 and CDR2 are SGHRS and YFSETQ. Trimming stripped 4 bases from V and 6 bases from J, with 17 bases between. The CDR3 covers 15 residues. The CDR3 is CASSKQTRGGNEQFF. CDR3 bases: TGCGCCAGCAGCAAACAGACTAGAGGGGGCAATGAGCAGTTCTTC.

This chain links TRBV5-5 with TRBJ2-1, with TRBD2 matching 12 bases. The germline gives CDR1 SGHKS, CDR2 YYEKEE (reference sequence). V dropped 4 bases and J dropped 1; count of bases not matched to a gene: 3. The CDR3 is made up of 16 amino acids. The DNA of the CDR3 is TGTGCCAGCAGCACCCTAGCGGGGGGGTCCTACAATGAGCAGTTCTTC. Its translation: CASSTLAGGSYNEQFF.

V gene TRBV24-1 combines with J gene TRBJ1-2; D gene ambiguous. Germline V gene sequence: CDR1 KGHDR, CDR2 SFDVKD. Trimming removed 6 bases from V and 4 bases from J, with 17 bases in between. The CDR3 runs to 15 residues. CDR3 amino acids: CATSPGVGRTYGYTF. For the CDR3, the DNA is TGTGCCACCAGTCCAGGTGTGGGCAGGACCTATGGCTACACCTTC.

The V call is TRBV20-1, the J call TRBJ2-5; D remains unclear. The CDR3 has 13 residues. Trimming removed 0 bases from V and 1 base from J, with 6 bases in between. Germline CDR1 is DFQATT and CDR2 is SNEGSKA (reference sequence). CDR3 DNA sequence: TGCAGTGCTAGAGAGATAGTCCAAGAGACCCAGTACTTC. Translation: CSAREIVQETQYF.

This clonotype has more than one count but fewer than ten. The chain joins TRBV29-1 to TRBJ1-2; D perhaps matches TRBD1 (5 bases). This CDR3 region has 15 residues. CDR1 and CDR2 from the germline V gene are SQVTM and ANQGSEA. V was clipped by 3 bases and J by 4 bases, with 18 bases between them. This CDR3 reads CSVDPMVDRGYGYTF. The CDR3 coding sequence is TGCAGCGTTGACCCTATGGTTGACAGAGGCTATGGCTACACCTTC.

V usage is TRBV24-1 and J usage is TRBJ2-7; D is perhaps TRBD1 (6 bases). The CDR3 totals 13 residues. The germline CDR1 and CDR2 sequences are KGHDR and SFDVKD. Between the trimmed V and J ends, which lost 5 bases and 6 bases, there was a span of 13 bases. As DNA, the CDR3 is TGTGCCACCAGTGGAACAGGGTCTGGCGAGCAGTACTTC. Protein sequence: CATSGTGSGEQYF.

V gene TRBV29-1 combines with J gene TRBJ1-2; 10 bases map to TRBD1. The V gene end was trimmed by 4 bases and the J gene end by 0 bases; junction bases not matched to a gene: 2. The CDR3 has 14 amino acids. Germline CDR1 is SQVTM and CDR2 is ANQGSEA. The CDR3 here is CSVAGQGTNYGYTF. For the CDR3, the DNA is TGCAGCGTTGCGGGACAGGGGACTAACTATGGCTACACCTTC. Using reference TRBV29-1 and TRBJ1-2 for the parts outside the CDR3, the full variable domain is SAVISQKPSRDICQRGTSLTIQCQVDSQVTMMFWYRQQPGQSLTLIATANQGSEATYESGFVIDKFPISRPNLTFSTLTVSNMSPEDSSIYLCSVAGQGTNYGYTFGSGTRLTVV.

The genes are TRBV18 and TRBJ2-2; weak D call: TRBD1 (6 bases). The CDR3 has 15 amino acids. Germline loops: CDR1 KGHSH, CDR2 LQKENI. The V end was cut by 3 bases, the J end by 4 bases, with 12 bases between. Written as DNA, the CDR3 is TGTGCCAGCTCACCCCTGGGACACCTCACCGGGGAGCTGTTTTTT. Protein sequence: CASSPLGHLTGELFF.

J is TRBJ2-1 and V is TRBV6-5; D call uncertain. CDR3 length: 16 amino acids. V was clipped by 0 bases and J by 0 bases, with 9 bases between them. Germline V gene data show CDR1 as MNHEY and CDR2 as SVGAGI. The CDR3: CASSYSKRGSYNEQFF. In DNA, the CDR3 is TGTGCCAGCAGTTACTCGAAACGCGGCTCCTACAATGAGCAGTTCTTC.

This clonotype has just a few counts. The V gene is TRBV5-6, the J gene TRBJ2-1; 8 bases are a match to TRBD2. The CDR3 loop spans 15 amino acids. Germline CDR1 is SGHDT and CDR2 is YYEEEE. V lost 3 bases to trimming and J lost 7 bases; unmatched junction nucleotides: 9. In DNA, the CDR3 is TGTGCCAGCAGCTCGGGAGGGGGGCGTTTGAATGAGCAGTTCTTC. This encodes CASSSGGGRLNEQFF.

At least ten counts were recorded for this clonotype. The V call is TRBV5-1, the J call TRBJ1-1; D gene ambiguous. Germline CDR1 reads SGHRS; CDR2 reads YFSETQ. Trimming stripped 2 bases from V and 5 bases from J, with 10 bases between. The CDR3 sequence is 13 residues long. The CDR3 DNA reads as TGCGCCAGCAGCTTCCCCGGAGGTACTGAAGCTTTCTTT. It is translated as CASSFPGGTEAFF.

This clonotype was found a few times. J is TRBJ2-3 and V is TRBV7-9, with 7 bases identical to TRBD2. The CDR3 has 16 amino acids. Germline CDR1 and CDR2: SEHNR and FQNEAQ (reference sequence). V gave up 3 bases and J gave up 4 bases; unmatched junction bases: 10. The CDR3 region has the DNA TGTGCCAGCAGCTTGGGGGGGTTGAGTAAAGCAGATACGCAGTATTTT. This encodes CASSLGGLSKADTQYF.

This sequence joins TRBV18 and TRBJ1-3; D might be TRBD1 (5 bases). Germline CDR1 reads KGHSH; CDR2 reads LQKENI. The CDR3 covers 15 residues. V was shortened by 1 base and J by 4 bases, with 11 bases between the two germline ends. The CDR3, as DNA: TGTGCCAGCTCACCACAAGGGACTTCAGGAAACACCATATATTTT. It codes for CASSPQGTSGNTIYF. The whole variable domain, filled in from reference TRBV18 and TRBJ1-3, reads NAGVMQNPRHLVRRRGQEARLRCSPMKGHSHVYWYRQLPEEGLKFMVYLQKENIIDESGMPKERFSAEFPKEGPSILRIQQVVRGDSAAYFCASSPQGTSGNTIYFGEGSWLTVV.

CDR3 nucleotides: TGTGCCACCAGCAGTATCGGGGGATCACCCCTCCACTTT. Translation gives CATSSIGGSPLHF. The chain links TRBV15 to TRBJ1-6; D possibly corresponds to TRBD1 (5 bases). Trimming pared 3 bases from V and 10 bases from J, leaving 10 bases between. Germline V CDR1 and CDR2: LNHNV, YYDKDF (reference sequence). This CDR3 has 13 residues. Full variable domain (outside the CDR3, taken from reference TRBV15 and TRBJ1-6): DAMVIQNPRYQVTQFGKPVTLSCSQTLNHNVMYWYQQKSSQAPKLLFHYYDKDFNNEADTPDNFQSRRPNTSFCFLDIRSPGLGDTAMYLCATSSIGGSPLHFGNGTRLTVT.